These 24 T cell receptor beta chains share one sample of origin, sequenced in a study of liver allograft versus peripheral blood T cells (dated by TCRdb to about 2020). Regarding the study in general: T cell receptor repertoires present within transplanted livers were compared with repertoires in the peripheral blood of liver transplant recipients.

TCRdb records Illumina MiSeq as the sequencer. The raw public data were reprocessed by TCRdb itself: fastp quality trimming at Q25, MiXCR clonotype calling, in-frame beta chains only. When rows share a CDR3 protein, they turn into one entry using the most common DNA and genes. The sample profile shows around 2,800 distinct CDR3 sequences; approximately 15% of them were found once. Less than 55% of the sample is taken by the ten largest. These receptors were taken from a human patient who had a liver transplant. Some T cells seen after a transplant may have their origin in the graft donor.

Points on this clonotype: A far more abundant clone sits one base away, making this likely a read error. The chain recombines TRBV10-3 with TRBJ2-2, with D unclear. This CDR3 contains 12 residues. Trimming pared 6 bases from V and 3 bases from J, leaving 5 bases between. The germline V gene has CDR1 ENHRY and CDR2 SYGVKD. In DNA, the CDR3 is TGTGCCATCAGGGAATACACCGGGGAGCTGTTTTTT. Its protein product is CAIREYTGELFF.

Relative to its sample, this clonotype is medium-sized. The genes are TRBV27 and TRBJ2-1; a possible D gene is TRBD2 (6 bases). The CDR3 runs 14 residues. The germline V and J ends were trimmed by 2 bases and 2 bases, with 7 bases remaining between them. The V gene's germline CDR1 is MNHEY and CDR2 SMNVEV (reference sequence). CDR3 sequence: CASSLGGAYNEQFF. In DNA, the CDR3 is TGTGCCAGCAGTTTAGGAGGGGCCTACAATGAGCAGTTCTTC.

By share, this clonotype ranks as medium-sized. The chain carries TRBV7-9 and TRBJ2-7; no reliable D call. This CDR3 spans 12 amino acids. CDR1 is SEHNR, CDR2 FQNEAQ, per germline (reference sequence). Trimming pared 1 base from V and 7 bases from J, leaving 8 bases between. CDR3 amino acids: CASSLDTWEQYF. The DNA of the CDR3 is TGTGCCAGCAGCTTAGATACGTGGGAGCAGTACTTC.

This clonotype was observed a handful of times. The gene calls are TRBV11-2 and TRBJ1-3; 7 bases align to TRBD1. Unmatched junction bases numbered 5, after V lost 6 bases and J lost 0 bases. Germline lookup yields CDR1 SGHAT and CDR2 FQNNGV. The CDR3 spans 15 residues. The DNA for the CDR3 is TGTGCCAGCAGGGGGGACAGCCTCTCTGGAAACACCATATATTTT. This codes for CASRGDSLSGNTIYF.

Sample share makes this clonotype medium-sized. The chain joins TRBV7-2 to TRBJ2-7, with TRBD2 matching over 8 bases. Germline loops: CDR1 SGHTA, CDR2 FQGNSA. J lost 3 bases, V lost 3 bases, and 4 bases had no gene match. The CDR3 contains 14 residues. CDR3 region: CASSLFRGGYEQYF. For the CDR3, the DNA is TGTGCCAGCAGCTTGTTTCGGGGGGGCTACGAGCAGTACTTC.

By share of the sample, this clonotype is medium-sized. The V call is TRBV6-2 or TRBV6-3, the J call TRBJ1-1; the D is unclear. Germline V CDR1 and CDR2: MNHEY, SVGEGT. With 7 bases removed from V and 2 bases from J, the gap between germline ends came to 5 bases. The CDR3 has 11 residues. The CDR3 is CASTGNTEAFF. DNA for the CDR3: TGTGCCAGCACCGGCAACACTGAAGCTTTCTTT.

This clonotype was recorded many times. V usage is TRBV18 and J usage is TRBJ1-5; TRBD1 matches at 7 bases. CDR1 is KGHSH, CDR2 LQKENI, per germline. The CDR3 runs 17 residues. J was trimmed by 0 bases and V by 6 bases; bases with no gene match: 11. The CDR3 DNA sequence: TGTGCCAGCTCGGGCCAGGGACAGATTTATAGCAATCAGCCCCAGCATTTT. Its protein product is CASSGQGQIYSNQPQHF.

The chain uses TRBV6-5 and TRBJ2-7; 10 positions match TRBD1. The CDR3 is made up of 16 amino acids. Trimming removed 2 bases from V and 0 bases from J; junction bases left unmatched: 4. CDR1 is MNHEY, CDR2 SVGAGI, per germline. The CDR3: CASSYIGQGGSYEQYF. CDR3 bases: TGTGCCAGCAGTTACATAGGACAGGGGGGCTCCTACGAGCAGTACTTC.

By sample share, this clonotype is large (0.1 to 1%). The chain is built from TRBV27 and TRBJ1-2, with D unresolved. The germline CDR1 and CDR2 sequences are MNHEY and SMNVEV (reference sequence). V was trimmed by 2 bases and J by 2 bases, leaving 15 bases between them. CDR3 length: 16 residues. The CDR3: CASSLAAIGRNYGYTF. CDR3 nucleotide sequence: TGTGCCAGCAGTTTAGCCGCCATCGGCAGGAACTATGGCTACACCTTC.

This clonotype came up many times. The gene calls are TRBV12-3 or TRBV12-4 and TRBJ2-7; D is perhaps TRBD1 or TRBD2 (5 bases each). There are 12 residues in the CDR3. Between the trimmed V and J ends, which lost 2 bases and 6 bases, there was a span of 8 bases. CDR3 protein: CASSLSGPEQYF. The CDR3 DNA reads TGTGCCAGCAGTTTATCGGGGCCCGAGCAGTACTTC.

By share, this clonotype counts as medium-sized. V gene TRBV29-1 combines with J gene TRBJ2-7; 10 bases align to TRBD2. V was clipped by 1 base and J by 0 bases; unmatched bases: 9. Germline V gene sequence: CDR1 SQVTM, CDR2 ANQGSEA. The length of the CDR3 is 17 residues. The CDR3 DNA is TGCAGCGTTGAAGCCGCTAGCGGGAGAGAGGGCTCCTACGAGCAGTACTTC. It is translated as CSVEAASGREGSYEQYF.

By share of the sample, this clonotype is medium-sized. The chain combines TRBV6-1 with TRBJ2-7; TRBD2 might be the D (6 bases). This CDR3 spans 13 amino acids. The germline CDR1 and CDR2 sequences are MNHNS and SASEGT. With 3 bases removed from V and 0 bases from J, the gap between germline ends came to 6 bases. CDR3 bases: TGTGCCAGCAGTGAGGGACTCTCCTACGAGCAGTACTTC. Amino acid sequence: CASSEGLSYEQYF.

By its share, this clonotype is medium-sized. The V gene is TRBV7-9, the J gene TRBJ1-6, with no clear D. CDR1 and CDR2 from the germline V gene are SEHNR and FQNEAQ (reference sequence). The V and J ends lost 5 bases and 8 bases respectively, with 13 bases between them. The CDR3 consists of 14 residues. The CDR3 DNA follows: TGTGCCAGCAGCCCCCCTCGTCAGGATTCACCCCTCCACTTT. Translated: CASSPPRQDSPLHF.

By share of the sample, this clonotype is medium-sized. The genes are TRBV6-2 or TRBV6-3 and TRBJ2-1; tentative D call: TRBD2 (6 bases). The V gene lost 2 bases and the J gene lost 0 bases, with 8 bases spanning the gap. In germline, CDR1 is MNHEY, CDR2 SVGEGT. This CDR3 spans 15 amino acids. The CDR3: CASSYRGDSYNEQFF. CDR3 bases: TGTGCCAGCAGTTACCGCGGGGACTCCTACAATGAGCAGTTCTTC.

The V gene is TRBV19, the J gene TRBJ2-7; D gene uncertain. CDR3 length: 13 residues. Trimming pared 6 bases from V and 0 bases from J, leaving 9 bases between. Germline CDR1 reads LNHDA; CDR2 reads SQIVND (reference sequence). CDR3 in amino acids: CASSQFISYEQYF. The CDR3 DNA reads TGTGCCAGTAGCCAGTTTATCTCCTACGAGCAGTACTTC.

The chain links TRBV27 to TRBJ1-2; D is uncertain. Germline V gives CDR1 MNHEY, CDR2 SMNVEV (reference sequence). The CDR3 totals 12 residues. V dropped 7 bases and J dropped 7 bases, with 13 bases sitting between them. CDR3 DNA: TGTGCCAGCACTTCGGACGGTATTGGCTACACCTTC. It specifies CASTSDGIGYTF.

This clonotype was counted at least ten times. This chain connects TRBV30 to TRBJ1-2; D gene ambiguous. In germline, CDR1 is GTSNPN, CDR2 SVGIG (reference sequence). The CDR3 spans 14 residues. V was cut by 2 bases and J by 4 bases, with 14 bases left in between. The CDR3 region is CAWSPLAGFYGYTF. CDR3 sequence (DNA): TGTGCCTGGAGTCCCCTAGCCGGATTCTATGGCTACACCTTC.

This clonotype appeared once. A far more abundant clone sits one base away, making this likely a read error. Since no conserved phenylalanine or tryptophan closes the CDR3, a read error is the likely cause. The chain has TRBV27 and TRBJ1-1, with no clear D. Germline V gene sequence: CDR1 MNHEY, CDR2 SMNVEV (reference sequence). Trimming pared 6 bases from V and 1 base from J, leaving 12 bases between. The length of the CDR3 is 14 residues. CDR3 residues: CASSFSTWNTEAFC. In DNA, the CDR3 is TGTGCCAGCAGCTTCTCGACTTGGAACACTGAAGCTTTCTGT.

The table lists this clonotype with a few counts. The chain couples TRBV9 to TRBJ1-3; TRBD1 matches at 8 bases. The CDR3 runs 19 residues. J gave up 0 bases and V 0 bases, and 11 bases lay outside the gene matches. Germline V gene data show CDR1 as SGDLS and CDR2 as YYNGEE. The DNA of the CDR3 is TGTGCCAGCAGCGTAGGGGGCATGGACAGGGTATACTCTGGAAACACCATATATTTT. Translation gives CASSVGGMDRVYSGNTIYF.

This clonotype is labeled medium-sized. The chain links TRBV27 to TRBJ1-5; D might be TRBD1 (5 bases). Germline loops: CDR1 MNHEY, CDR2 SMNVEV (reference sequence). The CDR3 has 12 amino acids. V lost 5 bases to trimming and J lost 8 bases, with 10 bases between them. The CDR3 is CASSVGGEPQHF. In DNA form, the CDR3 reads TGTGCCAGCAGTGTGGGAGGGGAGCCCCAGCATTTT.

This clonotype is medium-sized in the sample. The gene calls are TRBV7-9 and TRBJ2-2; D is undetermined. Germline loops: CDR1 SEHNR, CDR2 FQNEAQ (reference sequence). Trimming took 1 base from V and 5 from J, leaving 8 bases between them. The CDR3 runs to 14 residues. CDR3 sequence: CASSLGLRTGELFF. CDR3 DNA sequence: TGTGCCAGCAGCTTAGGGCTTCGTACCGGGGAGCTGTTTTTT.

This clonotype is medium-sized in the sample. The chain has TRBV19 and TRBJ2-7, with TRBD2 matching 13 bases. Germline loops: CDR1 LNHDA, CDR2 SQIVND (reference sequence). This CDR3 is 23 amino acids long. Unmatched junction bases numbered 25, after V lost 3 bases and J lost 2 bases. CDR3 sequence (DNA): TGTGCCAGTAGTATCTCCTACTTCTACACTAGCGGGAGGGCCGGGTTAAACCCCTACGAGCAGTACTTC. This sequence encodes CASSISYFYTSGRAGLNPYEQYF.

This clonotype is categorized as large (0.1 to 1%). This rearrangement joins TRBV9 to TRBJ1-2; D remains unclear. The CDR3 is 13 amino acids. The V gene's germline CDR1 is SGDLS and CDR2 YYNGEE. With 0 bases removed from V and 2 bases from J, the gap between germline ends came to 5 bases. The CDR3, as DNA: TGTGCCAGCAGCGTAGAAGGGAACTATGGCTACACCTTC. Translated, it gives CASSVEGNYGYTF. The variable domain in full, completed from reference TRBV9 and TRBJ1-2, reads DSGVTQTPKHLITATGQRVTLRCSPRSGDLSVYWYQQSLDQGLQFLIQYYNGEERAKGNILERFSAQQFPDLHSELNLSSLELGDSALYFCASSVEGNYGYTFGSGTRLTVV.

The chain couples TRBV7-9 to TRBJ1-5; D gene uncertain. Germline CDR1 reads SEHNR; CDR2 reads FQNEAQ (reference sequence). The V gene lost 3 bases and the J gene lost 2 bases, with 8 bases spanning the gap. This CDR3 spans 14 amino acids. CDR3 DNA: TGTGCCAGCAGCTTCGGCTACGGCAATCAGCCCCAGCATTTT. Its protein product is CASSFGYGNQPQHF.